This TCR beta chain was captured in a study of shared clonotypes between healthy human individuals. The length of the CDR3 is 15 residues. V lost 1 base and J lost 3, with 13 bases in between. CDR1 and CDR2 (germline): SGHTA, FQGNSA. Sequenced by immunoSEQ multiplex PCR; TCRdb stores in-frame clones only, minus some. This repertoire shows over a million clones, roughly 96% found once; its top ten account for approximately 1%. The chain joins TRBV7-2 to TRBJ2-7; D unclear. Sequenced input: naive CD4+ T cells sorted from blood. The subset denotes: CD45RA+ positively selected. This receptor was identified in a man aged 30-40 years in good health. The CDR3 region has the DNA TGTGCCAGCAGCTTAGTTATTGGGATAGTCTACGAGCAGTACTTC. Its protein is CASSLVIGIVYEQYF.